This record covers a single TCR beta chain. The data stem from a study of blood T cell repertoires in COVID-19. Across the study: From the United States, Italy and Spain came samples of acute and convalescent COVID-19.

CDR1 is SGHAT and CDR2 is FQNNGV in the germline V gene. Germline trimming cut 4 bases from V and 1 base from J; bases unmatched to any gene: 4. This CDR3 contains 15 residues. In the study's own analysis: Nucleated cell number was recorded as an estimate derived from reference gene primer amplification. Repertoires were generated with immunoSEQ multiplex PCR, while TCRdb's copy carries only in-frame clones and drops some. The D gene and trimming were derived from the DNA, and the V and J assignments and clone size from that table. The profile shows around 220,000 clones, about 90% of them singletons.

The genes are TRBV11-2 and TRBJ2-5; 9 nucleotides line up with TRBD2. Sequencing input: peripheral blood. The TCR comes from a woman between 45 and 65 years old with acute or convalescent COVID-19. CDR3 in DNA: TGTGCCAGCAGCTACCCACTAGCGGGCCAAGAGACCCAGTACTTC. This gives the protein CASSYPLAGQETQYF.